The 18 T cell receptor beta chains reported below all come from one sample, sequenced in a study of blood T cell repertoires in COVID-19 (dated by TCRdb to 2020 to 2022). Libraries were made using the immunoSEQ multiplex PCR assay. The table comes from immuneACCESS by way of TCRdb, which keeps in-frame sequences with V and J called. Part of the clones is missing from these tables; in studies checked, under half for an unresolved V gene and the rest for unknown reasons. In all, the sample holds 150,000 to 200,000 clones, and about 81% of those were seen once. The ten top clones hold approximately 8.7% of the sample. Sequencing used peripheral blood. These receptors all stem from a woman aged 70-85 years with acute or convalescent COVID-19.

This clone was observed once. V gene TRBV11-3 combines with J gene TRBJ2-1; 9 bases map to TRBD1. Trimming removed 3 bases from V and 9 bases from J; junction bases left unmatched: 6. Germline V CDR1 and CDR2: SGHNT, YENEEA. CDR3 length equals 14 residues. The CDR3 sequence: CASSFLTGGSEQFF. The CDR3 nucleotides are TGTGCCAGCAGCTTCTTGACAGGGGGAAGTGAGCAGTTCTTC.

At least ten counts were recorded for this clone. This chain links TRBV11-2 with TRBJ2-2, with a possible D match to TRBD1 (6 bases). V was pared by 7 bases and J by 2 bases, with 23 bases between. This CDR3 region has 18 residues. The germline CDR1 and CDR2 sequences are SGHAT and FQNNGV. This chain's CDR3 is CASTLYSQTGLNTGELFF. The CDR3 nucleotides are TGTGCCAGCACCCTTTACTCGCAGACAGGCCTTAACACCGGGGAGCTGTTTTTT.

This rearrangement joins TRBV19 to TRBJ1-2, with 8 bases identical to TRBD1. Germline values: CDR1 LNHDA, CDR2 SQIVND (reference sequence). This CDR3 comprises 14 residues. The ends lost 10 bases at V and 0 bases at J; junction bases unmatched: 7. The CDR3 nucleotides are TGTGCCATCAAGGACAGGGCGACTAACTATGGCTACACCTTC. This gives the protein CAIKDRATNYGYTF.

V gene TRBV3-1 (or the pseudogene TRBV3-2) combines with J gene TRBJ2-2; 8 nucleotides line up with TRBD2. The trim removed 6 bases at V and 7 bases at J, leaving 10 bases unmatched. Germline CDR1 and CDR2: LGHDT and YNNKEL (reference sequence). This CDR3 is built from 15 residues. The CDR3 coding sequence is TGTGCCAGCAGGGAGAGCGCACTAGCGGTCGGGGAGCTGTTTTTT. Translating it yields CASRESALAVGELFF.

CDR3 sequence reads: CSAGTVYGYTF. The CDR3 DNA sequence: TGCAGTGCTGGGACAGTTTATGGCTACACCTTC. The chain carries TRBV20-1 and TRBJ1-2; 7 nucleotides agree with TRBD1. Germline values: CDR1 DFQATT, CDR2 SNEGSKA (reference sequence). The CDR3 extends over 11 amino acids. V trimming: 5 bases; J trimming: 5 bases; junction bases outside the gene matches: 2.

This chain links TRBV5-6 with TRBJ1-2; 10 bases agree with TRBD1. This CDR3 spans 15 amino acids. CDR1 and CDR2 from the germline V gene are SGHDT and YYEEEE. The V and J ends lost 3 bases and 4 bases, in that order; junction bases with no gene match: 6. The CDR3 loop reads CASSSRDRGIYGYTF. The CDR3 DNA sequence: TGTGCCAGCAGCTCCCGGGACAGGGGAATCTATGGCTACACCTTC.

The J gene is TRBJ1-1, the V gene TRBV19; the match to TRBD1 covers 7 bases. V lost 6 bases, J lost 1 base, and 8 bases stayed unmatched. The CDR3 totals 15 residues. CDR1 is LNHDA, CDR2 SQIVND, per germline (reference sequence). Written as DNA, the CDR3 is TGTGCCAGTAGCCGACCGACAGGGACGAACACTGAAGCTTTCTTT. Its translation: CASSRPTGTNTEAFF.

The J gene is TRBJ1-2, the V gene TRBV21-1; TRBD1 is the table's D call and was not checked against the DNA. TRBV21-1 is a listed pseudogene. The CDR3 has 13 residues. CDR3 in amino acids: CASSKDRGHGYTF. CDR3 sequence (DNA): TGTGCCAGCAGCAAAGACAGGGGGCATGGCTACACCTTC.

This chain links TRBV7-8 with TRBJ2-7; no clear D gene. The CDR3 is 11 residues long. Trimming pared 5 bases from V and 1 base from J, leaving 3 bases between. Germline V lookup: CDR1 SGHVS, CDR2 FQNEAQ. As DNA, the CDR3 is TGTGCCAGCAGCCCGTCCTACGAGCAGTACTTC. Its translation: CASSPSYEQYF.

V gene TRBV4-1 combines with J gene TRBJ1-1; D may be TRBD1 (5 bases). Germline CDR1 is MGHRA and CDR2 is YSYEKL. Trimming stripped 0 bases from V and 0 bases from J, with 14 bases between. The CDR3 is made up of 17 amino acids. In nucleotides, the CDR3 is TGCGCCAGCAGCCAAGATCCGTCCGGGACTCTGAACACTGAAGCTTTCTTT. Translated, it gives CASSQDPSGTLNTEAFF.

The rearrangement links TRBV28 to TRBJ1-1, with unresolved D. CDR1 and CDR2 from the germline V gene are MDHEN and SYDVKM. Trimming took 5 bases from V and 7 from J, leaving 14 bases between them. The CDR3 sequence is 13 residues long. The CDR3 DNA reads TGTGCCAGCAGTGCGGGCAACGGAGTTGAAGCTTTCTTT. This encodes CASSAGNGVEAFF.

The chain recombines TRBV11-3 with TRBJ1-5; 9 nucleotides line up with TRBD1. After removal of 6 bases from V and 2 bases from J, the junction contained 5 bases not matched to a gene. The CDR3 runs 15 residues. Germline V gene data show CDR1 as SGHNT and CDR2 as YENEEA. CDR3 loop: CASSKTGGGNQPQHF. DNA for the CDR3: TGTGCCAGCAGTAAGACAGGGGGAGGCAATCAGCCCCAGCATTTT.

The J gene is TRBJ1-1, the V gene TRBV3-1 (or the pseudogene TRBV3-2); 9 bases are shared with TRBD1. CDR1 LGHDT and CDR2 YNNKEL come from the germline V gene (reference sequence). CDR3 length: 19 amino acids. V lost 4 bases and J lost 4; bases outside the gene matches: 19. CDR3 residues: CASSRRSDILTGGVTEAFF. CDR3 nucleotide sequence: TGTGCCAGCAGCCGGCGATCAGATATCCTGACAGGGGGTGTCACTGAAGCTTTCTTT.

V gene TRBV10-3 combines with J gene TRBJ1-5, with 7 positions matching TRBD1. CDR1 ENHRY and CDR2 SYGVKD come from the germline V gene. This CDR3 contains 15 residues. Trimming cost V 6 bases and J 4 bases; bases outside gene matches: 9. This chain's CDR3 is CAISTQDRNNQPQHF. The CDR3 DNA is TGTGCCATCAGCACTCAGGACAGGAATAATCAGCCCCAGCATTTT.

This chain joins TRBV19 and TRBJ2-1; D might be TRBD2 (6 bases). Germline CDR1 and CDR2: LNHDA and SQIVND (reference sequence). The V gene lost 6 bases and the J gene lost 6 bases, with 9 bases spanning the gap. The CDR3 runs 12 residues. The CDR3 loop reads CASRGRFNEQFF. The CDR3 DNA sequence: TGTGCCAGTAGAGGGAGGTTCAATGAGCAGTTCTTC.

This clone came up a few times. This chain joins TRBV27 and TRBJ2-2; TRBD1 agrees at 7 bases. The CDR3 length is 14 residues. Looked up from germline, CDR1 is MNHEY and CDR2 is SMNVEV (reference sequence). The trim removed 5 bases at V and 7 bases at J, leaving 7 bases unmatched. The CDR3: CASSTTGVNGELFF. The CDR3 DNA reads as TGTGCCAGCAGTACCACAGGGGTGAACGGGGAGCTGTTTTTT.

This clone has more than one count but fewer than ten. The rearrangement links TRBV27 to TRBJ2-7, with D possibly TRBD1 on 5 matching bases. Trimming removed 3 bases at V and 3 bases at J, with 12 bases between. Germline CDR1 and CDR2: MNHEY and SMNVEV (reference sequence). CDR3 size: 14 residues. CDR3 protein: CASSFAGSHYEQYF. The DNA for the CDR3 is TGTGCCAGCAGTTTTGCAGGGTCCCACTACGAGCAGTACTTC.

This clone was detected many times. The CDR3 loop is CASRPIRGGRYEQYF. The CDR3 bases are TGTGCCAGCAGGCCTATAAGGGGGGGCCGATACGAGCAGTACTTC. J is TRBJ2-7 and V is TRBV11-2, with D perhaps TRBD2 (7 bases). Germline V gene lookup returns CDR1 SGHAT and CDR2 FQNNGV. CDR3 size: 15 residues. The ends were cut back, 6 bases at V and 4 bases at J, with 19 bases in the middle. Based on the CDR3 plus reference TRBV11-2 and TRBJ2-7, the full variable domain is EAGVAQSPRYKIIEKRQSVAFWCNPISGHATLYWYQQILGQGPKLLIQFQNNGVVDDSQLPKDRFSAERLKGVDSTLKIQPAKLEDSAVYLCASRPIRGGRYEQYFGPGTRLTVT.